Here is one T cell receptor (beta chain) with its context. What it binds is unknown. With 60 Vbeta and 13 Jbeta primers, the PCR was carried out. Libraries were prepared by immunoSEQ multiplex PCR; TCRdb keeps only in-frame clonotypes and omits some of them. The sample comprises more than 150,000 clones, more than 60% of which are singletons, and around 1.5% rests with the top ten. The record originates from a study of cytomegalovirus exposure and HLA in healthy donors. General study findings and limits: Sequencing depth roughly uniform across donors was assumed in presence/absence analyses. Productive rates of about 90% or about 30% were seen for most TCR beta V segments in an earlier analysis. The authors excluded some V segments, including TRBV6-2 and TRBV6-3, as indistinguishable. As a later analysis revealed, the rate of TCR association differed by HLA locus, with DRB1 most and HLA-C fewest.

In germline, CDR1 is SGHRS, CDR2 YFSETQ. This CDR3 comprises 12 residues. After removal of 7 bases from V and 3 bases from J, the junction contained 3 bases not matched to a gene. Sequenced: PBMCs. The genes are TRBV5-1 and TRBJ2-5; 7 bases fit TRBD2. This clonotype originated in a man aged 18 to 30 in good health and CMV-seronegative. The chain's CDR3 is CASGGGKETQYF. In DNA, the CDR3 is TGCGCCAGCGGGGGGGGAAAAGAGACCCAGTACTTC.